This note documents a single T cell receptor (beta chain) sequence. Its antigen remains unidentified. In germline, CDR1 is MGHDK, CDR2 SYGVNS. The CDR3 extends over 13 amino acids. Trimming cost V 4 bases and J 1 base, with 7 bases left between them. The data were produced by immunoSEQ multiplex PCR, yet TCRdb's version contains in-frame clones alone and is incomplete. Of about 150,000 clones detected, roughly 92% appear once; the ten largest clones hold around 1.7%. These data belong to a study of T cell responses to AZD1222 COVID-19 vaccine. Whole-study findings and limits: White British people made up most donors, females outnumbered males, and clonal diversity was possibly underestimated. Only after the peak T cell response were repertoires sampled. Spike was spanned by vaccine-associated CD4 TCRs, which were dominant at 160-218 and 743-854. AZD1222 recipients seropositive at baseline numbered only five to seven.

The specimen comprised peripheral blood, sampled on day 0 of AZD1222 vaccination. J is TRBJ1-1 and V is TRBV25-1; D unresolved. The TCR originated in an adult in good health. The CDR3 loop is CASSGSRNTEAFF. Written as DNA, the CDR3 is TGTGCCAGCAGTGGGTCCCGGAACACTGAAGCTTTCTTT.